This TCR beta chain was retrieved from a study of T cell responses to AZD1222 COVID-19 vaccine. CDR1 is SGHTA, CDR2 FQGNSA, per germline. Trimming left V 5 bases short and J 0 bases short, with 16 bases between. This CDR3 contains 16 residues. The table came from immunoSEQ multiplex PCR; TCRdb's copy has only in-frame clones and leaves some out. The sample yields 80,000 to 130,000 clones, approximately 87% seen once. Study-wide results and limits: Of the AZD1222 recipients, only 5 to 7 were seropositive at baseline. Clonal diversity was possibly underestimated; the donors were predominantly white British and more often female. Unmutated variant regions reportedly attract nearly half of all spike-specific TCRs.

This clone showed up just a few times. The antigen remains undetermined. The sequence came from an adult in good health. The sequences come from peripheral blood, collected on day 0 of AZD1222 vaccination. This chain connects TRBV7-2 to TRBJ1-2; TRBD1 is a possible D gene (5 bases). CDR3 bases: TGTGCCAGCAGCCACATCCTGGGGGGGGCTAACTATGGCTACACCTTC. This encodes CASSHILGGANYGYTF.